This T cell receptor (beta chain) was sequenced during a study of T cell changes during pregnancy in multiple sclerosis. Germline values: CDR1 SQVTM, CDR2 ANQGSEA. Trimming took 5 bases from V and 2 from J; bases not matched to a gene: 3. The CDR3 runs to 13 residues. Sequencing used immunoSEQ multiplex PCR; TCRdb keeps in-frame clones, though not all of them. Among approximately 60,000 clones listed, about 90% were seen once. The receptor was derived from a female donor with multiple sclerosis, enrolled in a pregnancy study. This chain connects TRBV29-1 to TRBJ1-1; 9 bases align to TRBD1. The starting material was CD4+ T cells from peripheral blood mononuclear cells, obtained in the second trimester of pregnancy. This CDR3 is CSVNRGLNTEAFF. The CDR3 DNA is TGCAGCGTTAACAGGGGGCTTAACACTGAAGCTTTCTTT. The variable domain in full, with the rest retrieved from reference TRBV29-1 and TRBJ1-1, is SAVISQKPSRDICQRGTSLTIQCQVDSQVTMMFWYRQQPGQSLTLIATANQGSEATYESGFVIDKFPISRPNLTFSTLTVSNMSPEDSSIYLCSVNRGLNTEAFFGQGTRLTVV.